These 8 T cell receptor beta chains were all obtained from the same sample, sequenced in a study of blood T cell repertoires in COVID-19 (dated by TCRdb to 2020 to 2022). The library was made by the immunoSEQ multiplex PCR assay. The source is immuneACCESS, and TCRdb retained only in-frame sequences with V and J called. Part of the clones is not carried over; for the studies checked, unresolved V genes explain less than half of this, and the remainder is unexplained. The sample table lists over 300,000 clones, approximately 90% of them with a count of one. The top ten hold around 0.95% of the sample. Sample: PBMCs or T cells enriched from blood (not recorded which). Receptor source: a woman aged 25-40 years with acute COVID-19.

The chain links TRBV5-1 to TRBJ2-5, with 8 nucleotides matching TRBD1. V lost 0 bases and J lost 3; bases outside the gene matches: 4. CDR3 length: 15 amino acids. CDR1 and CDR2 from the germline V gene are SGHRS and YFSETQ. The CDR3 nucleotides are TGCGCCAGCAGCTTGGGGGACAGGATCGAAGAGACCCAGTACTTC. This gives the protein CASSLGDRIEETQYF.

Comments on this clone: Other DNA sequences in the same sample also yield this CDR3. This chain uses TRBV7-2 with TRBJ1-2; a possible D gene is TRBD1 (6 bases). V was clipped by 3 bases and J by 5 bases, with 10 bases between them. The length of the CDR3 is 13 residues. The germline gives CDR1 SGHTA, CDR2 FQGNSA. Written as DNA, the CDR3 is TGTGCCAGCAGCTTGATACAGGGTTATGGCTACACCTTC. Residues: CASSLIQGYGYTF.

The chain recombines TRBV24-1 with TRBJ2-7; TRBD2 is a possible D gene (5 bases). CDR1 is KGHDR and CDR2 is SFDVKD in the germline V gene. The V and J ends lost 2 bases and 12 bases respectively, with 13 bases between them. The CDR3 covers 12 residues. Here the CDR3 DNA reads TGTGCCACCAGTGATTCCCCGGGATTATGGTACTTC. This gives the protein CATSDSPGLWYF.

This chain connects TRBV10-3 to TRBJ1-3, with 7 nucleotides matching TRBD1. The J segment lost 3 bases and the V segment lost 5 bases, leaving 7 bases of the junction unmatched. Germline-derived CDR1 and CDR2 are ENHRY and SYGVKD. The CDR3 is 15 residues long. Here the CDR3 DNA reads TGTGCCATCAGTCGACAGGGTGCAAGTGGAAACACCATATATTTT. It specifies CAISRQGASGNTIYF.

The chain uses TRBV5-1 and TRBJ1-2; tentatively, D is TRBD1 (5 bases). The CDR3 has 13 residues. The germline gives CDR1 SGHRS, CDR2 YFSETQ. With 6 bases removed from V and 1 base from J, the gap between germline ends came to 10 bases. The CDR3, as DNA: TGCGCCAGCACTGTGGGGCTTAACTATGGCTACACCTTC. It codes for CASTVGLNYGYTF.

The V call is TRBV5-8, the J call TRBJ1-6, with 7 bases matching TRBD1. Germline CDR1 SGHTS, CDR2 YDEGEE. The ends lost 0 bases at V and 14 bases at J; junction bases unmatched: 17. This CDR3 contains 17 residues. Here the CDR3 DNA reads TGTGCCAGCAGCTTGGGCAGTCAGTCGGGACAGAAGTTAACCCTCCACTTT. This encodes CASSLGSQSGQKLTLHF.

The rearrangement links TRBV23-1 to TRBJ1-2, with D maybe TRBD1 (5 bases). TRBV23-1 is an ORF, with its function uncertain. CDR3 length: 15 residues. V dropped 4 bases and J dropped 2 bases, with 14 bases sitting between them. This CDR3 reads CASSLPGRNNYGYTF. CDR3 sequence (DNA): TGCGCCAGCAGTCTACCAGGGCGGAACAACTATGGCTACACCTTC.

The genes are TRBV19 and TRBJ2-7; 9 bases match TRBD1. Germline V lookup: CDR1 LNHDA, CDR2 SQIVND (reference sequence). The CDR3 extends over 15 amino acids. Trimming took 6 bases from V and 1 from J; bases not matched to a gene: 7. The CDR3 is CASSLAGTGSYEQYF. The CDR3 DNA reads TGTGCCAGTAGCCTGGCCGGGACAGGGTCCTACGAGCAGTACTTC.